These 14 T cell receptor beta chains were all obtained from the same sample, sequenced in a study of blood T cell repertoires in COVID-19. Generated by immunoSEQ multiplex PCR, the TCRdb table keeps only in-frame clones and is missing some. The sample yields 63,000 or so clones, around 92% seen once. Sequencing input: peripheral blood. All receptors come from a man aged 55 to 70 with acute or convalescent COVID-19.

The gene calls are TRBV14 and TRBJ1-6; D is uncertain. This CDR3 has 16 residues. Trimming removed 4 bases from V and 7 bases from J, with 17 bases in between. Germline CDR1 reads SGHDN; CDR2 reads FVKESK. CDR3 loop: CASSPNSLQKNSPLHF. The CDR3 DNA reads TGTGCCAGCAGCCCTAACTCTCTACAGAAGAATTCACCCCTCCACTTT.

V gene TRBV29-1 combines with J gene TRBJ2-7, with 9 bases lining up with TRBD1. CDR3 size: 14 residues. Germline V gene sequence: CDR1 SQVTM, CDR2 ANQGSEA. V trimming: 6 bases; J trimming: 0 bases; junction bases outside the gene matches: 6. The CDR3 is CSVGGQGTSYEQYF. CDR3 DNA sequence: TGCAGCGTGGGGGGACAGGGCACCTCCTACGAGCAGTACTTC.

This clone is medium-sized. The J gene is TRBJ2-7, the V gene TRBV6-1; the match to TRBD2 covers 8 bases. Germline V gene lookup returns CDR1 MNHNS and CDR2 SASEGT. This CDR3 spans 19 amino acids. The trim removed 1 base at V and 0 bases at J, leaving 14 bases unmatched. CDR3 coding DNA: TGTGCCAGCAGTGAAGGCGGGGGGTTTGCTTCCTCATACTCCTACGAGCAGTACTTC. Amino acid sequence: CASSEGGGFASSYSYEQYF.

The chain carries TRBV6-6 and TRBJ1-2; no clear D. Germline lookup yields CDR1 MNHNY and CDR2 SVGAGI (reference sequence). The CDR3 consists of 13 residues. Deletions cut 8 bases from V and 2 bases from J, with 12 bases between. For the CDR3, the DNA is TGTGCCAGCTGCTTTGACTACAACTATGGCTACACCTTC. Translated, it gives CASCFDYNYGYTF.

The chain links TRBV3-1 (or the pseudogene TRBV3-2) to TRBJ1-1; 7 nucleotides align to TRBD1. The J segment lost 0 bases and the V segment lost 4 bases, leaving 8 bases of the junction unmatched. Germline loops: CDR1 LGHDT, CDR2 YNNKEL (reference sequence). CDR3 size: 16 residues. The CDR3 protein is CASSLSSTGLNTEAFF. The CDR3 DNA reads TGTGCCAGCAGCCTATCGTCGACAGGGTTGAACACTGAAGCTTTCTTT.

A single count supports this clone. CDR3 nucleotide sequence: TGTGCCAGCAGCAGGGGACATTCCAATCAGCCCCAGCATTTT. Its protein product is CASSRGHSNQPQHF. The chain carries TRBV6-5 and TRBJ1-5; possible D gene TRBD1, 6 bases. There are 14 residues in the CDR3. The ends were cut back, 6 bases at V and 3 bases at J, with 12 bases in the middle. The germline V gene has CDR1 MNHEY and CDR2 SVGAGI.

This chain uses TRBV7-9 with TRBJ2-3, with 11 bases fitting TRBD2. The length of the CDR3 is 16 residues. From germline, CDR1 is SEHNR and CDR2 FQNEAQ (reference sequence). The V gene end was trimmed by 4 bases and the J gene end by 1 base; junction bases not matched to a gene: 4. The CDR3: CASSSGTSGRTDTQYF. CDR3 DNA: TGTGCCAGCAGCTCGGGGACTAGCGGTCGCACAGATACGCAGTATTTT.

This clone is a singleton in its sample. The chain couples TRBV19 to TRBJ1-3, with D possibly TRBD1 on 5 matching bases. The CDR3 length is 14 residues. Trimming took off 5 bases at V and 3 bases at J, with 11 bases between the two ends. The V gene's germline CDR1 is LNHDA and CDR2 SQIVND (reference sequence). CDR3 DNA: TGTGCCAGTAGTCCCAGGGTCGTTGGAAACACCATATATTTT. It encodes CASSPRVVGNTIYF.

This chain connects TRBV2 to TRBJ1-6; 7 bases match TRBD1. Per the germline V gene, CDR1 is SNHLY and CDR2 is FYNNEI. The CDR3 consists of 16 residues. V was pared by 1 base and J by 7 bases, with 7 bases of the junction left unmatched. The DNA for the CDR3 is TGTGCCAGCAGTGAAGGTCGACAGGGATACAATTCACCCCTCCACTTT. Translated, it gives CASSEGRQGYNSPLHF.

V is TRBV5-6 and J is TRBJ2-1; 7 positions match TRBD2. Germline V CDR1 and CDR2: SGHDT, YYEEEE. This CDR3 comprises 15 residues. V lost 4 bases to trimming and J lost 4 bases; unmatched junction nucleotides: 8. The CDR3 DNA is TGTGCCAGCAGCATACTAGCGAAAAAGTACAATGAGCAGTTCTTC. Protein product: CASSILAKKYNEQFF.

This chain connects TRBV7-9 to TRBJ2-2; weak D call: TRBD1 (5 bases). V lost 6 bases to trimming and J lost 3 bases, with 11 bases between them. Germline values: CDR1 SEHNR, CDR2 FQNEAQ (reference sequence). The CDR3 is made up of 14 amino acids. The DNA of the CDR3 is TGTGCCAGCAGGCCGGCAGGGTACACCGGGGAGCTGTTTTTT. This codes for CASRPAGYTGELFF.

The rearrangement links TRBV19 to TRBJ2-2; no reliable D call. Trimming took 3 bases from V and 5 from J, leaving 7 bases between them. Germline lookup yields CDR1 LNHDA and CDR2 SQIVND (reference sequence). The CDR3 spans 13 residues. The CDR3 nucleotides read TGTGCCAGTAGTATCTCGAGGACCGGGGAGCTGTTTTTT. Its translation is CASSISRTGELFF.

The chain has TRBV19 and TRBJ1-2, with D possibly being TRBD1 (5 bases). Germline CDR1 is LNHDA and CDR2 is SQIVND (reference sequence). The CDR3 runs 12 residues. Trimming left V 7 bases short and J 14 bases short, with 20 bases between. The chain's CDR3 is CASIPTSGPLTF. The CDR3 DNA reads as TGTGCCAGTATCCCCACGTCAGGGCCTCTTACCTTC.

The rearrangement joins TRBV5-1 to TRBJ1-3; TRBD1 aligns across 7 bases. V dropped 2 bases and J dropped 6; count of bases not matched to a gene: 8. The V gene's germline CDR1 is SGHRS and CDR2 YFSETQ. The CDR3 runs to 15 residues. The DNA for the CDR3 is TGCGCCAGCAGCTTCACAGGGGCAGCTGTAAACACCATATATTTT. This translates into CASSFTGAAVNTIYF. Full variable domain (missing parts from reference TRBV5-1 and TRBJ1-3): KAGVTQTPRYLIKTRGQQVTLSCSPISGHRSVSWYQQTPGQGLQFLFEYFSETQRNKGNFPGRFSGRQFSNSRSEMNVSTLELGDSALYLCASSFTGAAVNTIYFGEGSWLTVV.